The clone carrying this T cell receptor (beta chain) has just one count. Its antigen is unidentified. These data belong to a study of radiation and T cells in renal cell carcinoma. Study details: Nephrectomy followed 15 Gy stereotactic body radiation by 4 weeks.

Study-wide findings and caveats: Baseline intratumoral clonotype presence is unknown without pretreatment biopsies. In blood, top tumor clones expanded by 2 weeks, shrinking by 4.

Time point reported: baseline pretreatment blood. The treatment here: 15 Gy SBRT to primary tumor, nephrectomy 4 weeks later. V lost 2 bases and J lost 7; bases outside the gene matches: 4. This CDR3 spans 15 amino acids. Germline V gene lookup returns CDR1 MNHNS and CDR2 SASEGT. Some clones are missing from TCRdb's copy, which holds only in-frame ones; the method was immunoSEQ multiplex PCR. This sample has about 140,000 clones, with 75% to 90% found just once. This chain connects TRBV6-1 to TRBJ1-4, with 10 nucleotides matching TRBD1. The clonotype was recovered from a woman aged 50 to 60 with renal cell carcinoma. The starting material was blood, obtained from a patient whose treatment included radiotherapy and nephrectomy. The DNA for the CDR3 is TGTGCCAGCAGTGAAATGACAGGGGGCGGTGAAAAACTGTTTTTT. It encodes CASSEMTGGGEKLFF.